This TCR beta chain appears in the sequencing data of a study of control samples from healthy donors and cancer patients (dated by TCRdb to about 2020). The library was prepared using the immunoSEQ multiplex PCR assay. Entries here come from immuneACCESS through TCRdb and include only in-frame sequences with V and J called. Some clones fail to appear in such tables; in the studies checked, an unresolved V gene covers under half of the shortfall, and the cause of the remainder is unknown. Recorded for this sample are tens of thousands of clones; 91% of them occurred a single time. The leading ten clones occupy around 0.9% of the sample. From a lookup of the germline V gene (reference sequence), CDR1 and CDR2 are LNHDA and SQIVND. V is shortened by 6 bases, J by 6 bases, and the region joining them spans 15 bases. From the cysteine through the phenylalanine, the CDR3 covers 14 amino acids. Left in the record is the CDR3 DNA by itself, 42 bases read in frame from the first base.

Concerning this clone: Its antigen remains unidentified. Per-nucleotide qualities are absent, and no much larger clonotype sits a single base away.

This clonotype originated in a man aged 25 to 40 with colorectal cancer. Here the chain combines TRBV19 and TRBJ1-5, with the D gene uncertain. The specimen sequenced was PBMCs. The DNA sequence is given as TGTGCCAGTAGCGGAGGGCAAGGGAGTCAGCCCCAGCATTTT. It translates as CASSGGQGSQPQHF.